Described below is a single T cell receptor (beta chain) sequence and its context. These data come from a study of PD-1 blockade in classical Hodgkin lymphoma. At the level of the study: Intravenous nivolumab at 3 mg/kg was given to patients every 2 weeks.

V gave up 5 bases and J gave up 2 bases; unmatched junction bases: 4. CDR3 size: 14 residues. Germline V lookup: CDR1 KGHSH, CDR2 LQKENI. Noted time point: cycle 4 day 1 (C4D1), after five to seven weeks of nivolumab. Each patient's relapse followed autologous stem cell transplantation, and brentuximab vedotin exposure varied. When best responses were assessed, they were complete response, partial response or progressive disease. The table came from immunoSEQ multiplex PCR; TCRdb's copy has only in-frame clones and leaves some out. This table has under 80,000 clones, nearly 90% appearing once. This chain joins TRBV18 and TRBJ2-7; 9 bases match TRBD1. The material was peripheral blood mononuclear cells (PBMCs), obtained before the fourth cycle of nivolumab. The TCR was taken from a human donor with classical Hodgkin lymphoma. The CDR3 DNA follows: TGTGCCAGCTCAGCCGGGACAGGGACCTACGAGCAGTACTTC. Translated, it gives CASSAGTGTYEQYF.